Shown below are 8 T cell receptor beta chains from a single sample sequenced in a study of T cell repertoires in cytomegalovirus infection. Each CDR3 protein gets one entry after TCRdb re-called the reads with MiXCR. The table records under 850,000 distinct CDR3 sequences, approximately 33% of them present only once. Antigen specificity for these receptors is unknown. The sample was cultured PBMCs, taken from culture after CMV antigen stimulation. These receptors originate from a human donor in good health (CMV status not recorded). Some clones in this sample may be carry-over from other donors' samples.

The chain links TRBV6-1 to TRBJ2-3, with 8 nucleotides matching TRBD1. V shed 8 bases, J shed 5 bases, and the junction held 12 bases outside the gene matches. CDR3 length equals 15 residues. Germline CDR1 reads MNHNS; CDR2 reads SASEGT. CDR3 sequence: CASGTLAGGRDTQYF. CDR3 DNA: TGTGCCAGCGGTACCCTGGCAGGGGGCAGAGATACGCAGTATTTT.

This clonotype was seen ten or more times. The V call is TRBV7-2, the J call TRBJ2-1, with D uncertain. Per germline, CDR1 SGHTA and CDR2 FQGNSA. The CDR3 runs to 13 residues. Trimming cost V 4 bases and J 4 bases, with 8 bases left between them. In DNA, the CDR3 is TGTGCCAGCAGCTCGAGACTGTACAATGAGCAGTTCTTC. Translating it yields CASSSRLYNEQFF.

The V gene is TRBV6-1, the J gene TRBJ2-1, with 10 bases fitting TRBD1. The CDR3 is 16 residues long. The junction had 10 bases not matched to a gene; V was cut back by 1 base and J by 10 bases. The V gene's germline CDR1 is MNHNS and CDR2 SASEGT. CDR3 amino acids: CASSEGDRGLPREQFF. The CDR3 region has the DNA TGTGCCAGCAGTGAAGGCGACAGGGGGCTGCCCAGGGAGCAGTTCTTC.

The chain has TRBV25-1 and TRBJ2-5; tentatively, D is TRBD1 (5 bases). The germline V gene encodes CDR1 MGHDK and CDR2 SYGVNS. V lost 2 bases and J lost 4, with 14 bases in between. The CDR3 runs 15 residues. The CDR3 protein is CASSEPDNLGETQYF. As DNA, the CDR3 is TGTGCCAGCAGTGAACCGGACAATCTGGGAGAGACCCAGTACTTC.

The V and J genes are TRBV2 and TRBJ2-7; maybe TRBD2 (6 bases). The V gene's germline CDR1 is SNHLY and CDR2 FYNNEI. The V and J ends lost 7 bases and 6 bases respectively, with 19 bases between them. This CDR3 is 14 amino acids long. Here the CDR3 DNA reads TGTGCCAGCACCAGCATGGGACTCCGAGGCGAGCAGTACTTC. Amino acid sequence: CASTSMGLRGEQYF.

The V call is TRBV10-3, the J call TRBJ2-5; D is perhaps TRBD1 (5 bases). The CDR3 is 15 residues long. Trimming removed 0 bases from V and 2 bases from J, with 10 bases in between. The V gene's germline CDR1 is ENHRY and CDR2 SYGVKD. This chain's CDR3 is CAISESQVGQETQYF. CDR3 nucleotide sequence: TGTGCCATCAGTGAGTCACAGGTTGGGCAAGAGACCCAGTACTTC.

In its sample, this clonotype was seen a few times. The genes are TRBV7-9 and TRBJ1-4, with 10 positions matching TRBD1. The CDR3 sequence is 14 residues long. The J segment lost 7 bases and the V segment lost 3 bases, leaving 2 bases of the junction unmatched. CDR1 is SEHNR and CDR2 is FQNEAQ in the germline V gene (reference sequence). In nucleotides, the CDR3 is TGTGCCAGCAGCTTTGGGACAGGGGTTGAAAAACTGTTTTTT. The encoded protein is CASSFGTGVEKLFF.

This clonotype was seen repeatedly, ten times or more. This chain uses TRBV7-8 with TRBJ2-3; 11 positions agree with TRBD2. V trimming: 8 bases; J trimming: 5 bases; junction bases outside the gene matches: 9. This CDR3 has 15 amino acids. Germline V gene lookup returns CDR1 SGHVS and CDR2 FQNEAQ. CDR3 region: CASCDSGGAIDTQYF. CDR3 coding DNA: TGTGCCAGCTGCGATAGCGGGGGGGCTATAGATACGCAGTATTTT. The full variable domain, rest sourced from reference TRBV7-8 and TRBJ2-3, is GAGVSQSPRYKVAKRGQDVALRCDPISGHVSLFWYQQALGQGPEFLTYFQNEAQLDKSGLPSDRFFAERPEGSVSTLKIQRTQQEDSAVYLCASCDSGGAIDTQYFGPGTRLTVL.